This section outlines one T cell receptor beta chain sequence together with its context. Its antigen is not yet known. One base away there is no much larger clone; base qualities are not given. The CDR3, cysteine through phenylalanine, is 15 amino acids long. CDR3 DNA is the only sequence kept; it has 45 bases, read in frame from the first base. In the germline V gene (reference sequence), CDR1 corresponds to LNHDA and CDR2 to SQIVND. V loses 5 bases of germline sequence and J loses 7 bases, and the interval between the two ends is 17 bases. The sample belongs to a study of technical replicates of blood from a handful of donors (dated by TCRdb to about 2017). Receptors were amplified or captured by the immunoSEQ multiplex PCR assay. TCRdb carries this immuneACCESS record with in-frame sequences only. Its versions omit some clonotypes, under half of them owing to an unresolved V gene in the studies checked, with the rest unexplained. The sample table lists 80,000 to 90,000 clones, around 94% of them with a count of one. Of the sample, approximately 0.24% is held by the ten largest clones.

The material sequenced was T cells isolated from PBMCs. The sequence derives from a human donor in good health. The chain is encoded by TRBV19 joined to TRBJ1-4; the D gene lacks a confident call. The DNA is as follows: TGTGCCAGTAGTCCATATGTTAGTCGGGGTGAAAAACTGTTTTTT. The resulting protein is CASSPYVSRGEKLFF.